Sequencing of this T cell receptor beta chain was carried out in a study of blood T cell repertoires in COVID-19. Background on the study: Donors in the United States, Italy and Spain gave samples during acute or convalescent COVID-19. Nucleic acid was either cDNA or gDNA, and it came from T cells, B-cell-depleted T cells, or PBMCs.

The ends lost 6 bases at V and 0 bases at J; junction bases unmatched: 5. Germline lookup yields CDR1 MDHEN and CDR2 SYDVKM. The CDR3 is made up of 15 amino acids. In the original workflow: The authors estimated nucleated cell counts from reference gene primer amplification. Produced via immunoSEQ multiplex PCR; TCRdb's table is partial and in-frame only. Clone size and the V and J calls come from that table; the DNA yielded D and trimming. The table records more than 150,000 clones, less than 90% of them present only once. The sequencing input was peripheral blood. The chain uses TRBV28 and TRBJ1-3; 7 nucleotides agree with TRBD1. This clonotype was obtained from a man between 70 and 80 years old with active or convalescent COVID-19. CDR3 protein: CASSPGTDSGNTIYF. In DNA form, the CDR3 reads TGTGCCAGCAGCCCAGGGACAGACTCTGGAAACACCATATATTTT.